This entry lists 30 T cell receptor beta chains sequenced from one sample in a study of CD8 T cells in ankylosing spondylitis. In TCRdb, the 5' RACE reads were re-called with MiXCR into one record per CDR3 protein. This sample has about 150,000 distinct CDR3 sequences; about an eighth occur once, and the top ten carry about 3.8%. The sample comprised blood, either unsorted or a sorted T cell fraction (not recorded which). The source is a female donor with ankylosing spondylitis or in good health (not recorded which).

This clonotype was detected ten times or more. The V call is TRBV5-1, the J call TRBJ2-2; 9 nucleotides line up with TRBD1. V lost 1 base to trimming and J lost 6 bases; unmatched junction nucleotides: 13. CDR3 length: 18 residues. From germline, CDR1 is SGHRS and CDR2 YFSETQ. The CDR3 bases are TGCGCCAGCAGCTTGTGGGTTCAACAGGGGGCCCTCGCCGGGGAGCTGTTTTTT. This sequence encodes CASSLWVQQGALAGELFF.

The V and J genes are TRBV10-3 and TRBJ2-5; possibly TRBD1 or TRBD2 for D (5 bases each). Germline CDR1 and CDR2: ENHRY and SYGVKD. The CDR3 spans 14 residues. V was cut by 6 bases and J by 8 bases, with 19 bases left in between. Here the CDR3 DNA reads TGTGCCATCAGGGCTGGGGGTGAGGTTGGTACCCAGTACTTC. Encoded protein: CAIRAGGEVGTQYF.

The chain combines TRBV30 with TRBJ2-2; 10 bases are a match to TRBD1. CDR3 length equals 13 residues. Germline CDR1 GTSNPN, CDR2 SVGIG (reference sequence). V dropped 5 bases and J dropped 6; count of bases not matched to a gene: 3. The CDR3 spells CAWSGQGAGELFF. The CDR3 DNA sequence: TGTGCCTGGTCAGGACAGGGGGCCGGGGAGCTGTTTTTT.

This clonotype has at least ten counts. The CDR3 nucleotides are TGTGCCAGCAGCTCCTACGGTTGGCCTGAAGCTTTCTTT. Translated: CASSSYGWPEAFF. The chain carries TRBV7-2 and TRBJ1-1, with D uncertain. The V end was cut by 4 bases, the J end by 6 bases, with 12 bases between. Germline V CDR1 and CDR2: SGHTA, FQGNSA. The CDR3 runs to 13 residues.

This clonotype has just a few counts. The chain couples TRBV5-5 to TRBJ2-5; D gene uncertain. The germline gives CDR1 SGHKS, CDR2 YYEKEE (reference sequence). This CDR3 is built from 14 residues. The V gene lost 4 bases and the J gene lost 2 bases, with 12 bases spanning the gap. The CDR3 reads CASSPSIQQETQYF. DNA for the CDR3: TGTGCCAGCAGCCCTTCGATCCAACAAGAGACCCAGTACTTC.

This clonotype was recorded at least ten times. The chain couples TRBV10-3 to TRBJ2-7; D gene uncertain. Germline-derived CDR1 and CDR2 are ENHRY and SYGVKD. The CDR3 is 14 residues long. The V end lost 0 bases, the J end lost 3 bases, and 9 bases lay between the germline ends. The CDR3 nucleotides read TGTGCCATCAGTGAGTCGTTAGGCGGCTACGAGCAGTACTTC. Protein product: CAISESLGGYEQYF.

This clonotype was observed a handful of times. The CDR3 DNA sequence: TGTGCCAGCAGTCAAGATGGGGTGTCTCTAGCGGGAGTTTCCTACGAGCAGTACTTC. Protein product: CASSQDGVSLAGVSYEQYF. V usage is TRBV6-2 or TRBV6-3 and J usage is TRBJ2-7; the match to TRBD2 covers 10 bases. The V segment lost 5 bases and the J segment 1 base; nucleotides outside the gene matches: 17. The germline V gene has CDR1 MNHEY and CDR2 SVGEGT. This CDR3 is 19 amino acids long.

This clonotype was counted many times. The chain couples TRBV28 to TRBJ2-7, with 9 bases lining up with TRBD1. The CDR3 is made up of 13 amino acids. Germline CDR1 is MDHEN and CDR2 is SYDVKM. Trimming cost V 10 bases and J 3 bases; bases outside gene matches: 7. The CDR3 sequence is CATRGQGVYEQYF. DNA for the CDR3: TGTGCCACCCGGGGACAGGGCGTCTACGAGCAGTACTTC.

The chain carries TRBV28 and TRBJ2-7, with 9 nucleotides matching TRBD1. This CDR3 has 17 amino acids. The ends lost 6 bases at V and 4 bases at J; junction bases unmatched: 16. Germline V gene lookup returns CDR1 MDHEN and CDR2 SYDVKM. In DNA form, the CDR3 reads TGTGCCAGCAGGGGGGTAGTGGACAGGGGTCGATCGTACGAGCAGTACTTC. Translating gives CASRGVVDRGRSYEQYF.

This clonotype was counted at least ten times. The CDR3 DNA reads TGTGCCACCGCTCACTCCAATCCAGGGCAATGGGGGACCGGGGAGCTGTTTTTT. It is translated as CATAHSNPGQWGTGELFF. V is TRBV10-3 and J is TRBJ2-2; D is tentatively TRBD1 or TRBD2 (5 bases each). CDR1 is ENHRY and CDR2 is SYGVKD in the germline V gene. Trimming took 10 bases from V and 5 from J, leaving 29 bases between them. The CDR3 is made up of 18 amino acids.

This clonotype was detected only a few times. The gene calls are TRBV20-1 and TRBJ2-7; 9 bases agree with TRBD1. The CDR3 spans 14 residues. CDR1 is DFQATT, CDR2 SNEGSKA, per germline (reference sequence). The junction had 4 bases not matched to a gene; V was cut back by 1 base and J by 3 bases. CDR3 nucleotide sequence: TGCAGTGCTAGAGTTCCGGGACAGGGCTACGAGCAGTACTTC. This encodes CSARVPGQGYEQYF.

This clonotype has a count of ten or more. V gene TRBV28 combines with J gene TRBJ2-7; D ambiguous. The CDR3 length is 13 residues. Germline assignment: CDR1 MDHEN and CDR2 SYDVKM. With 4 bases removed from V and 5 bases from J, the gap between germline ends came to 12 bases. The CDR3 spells CASSSPSGDEQYF. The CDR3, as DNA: TGTGCCAGCAGTTCCCCCTCCGGAGACGAGCAGTACTTC.

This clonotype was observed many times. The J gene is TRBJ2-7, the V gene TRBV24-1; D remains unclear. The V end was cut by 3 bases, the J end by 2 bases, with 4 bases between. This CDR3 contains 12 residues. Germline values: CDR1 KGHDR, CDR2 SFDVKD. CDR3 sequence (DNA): TGTGCCACCAGTGATAACACCTACGAGCAGTACTTC. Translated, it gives CATSDNTYEQYF.

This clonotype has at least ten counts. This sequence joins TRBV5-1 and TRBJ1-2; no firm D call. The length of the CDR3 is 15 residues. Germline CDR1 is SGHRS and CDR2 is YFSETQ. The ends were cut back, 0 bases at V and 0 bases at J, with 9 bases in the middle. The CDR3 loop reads CASSLGTQTNYGYTF. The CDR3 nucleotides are TGCGCCAGCAGCTTGGGGACGCAAACTAACTATGGCTACACCTTC.

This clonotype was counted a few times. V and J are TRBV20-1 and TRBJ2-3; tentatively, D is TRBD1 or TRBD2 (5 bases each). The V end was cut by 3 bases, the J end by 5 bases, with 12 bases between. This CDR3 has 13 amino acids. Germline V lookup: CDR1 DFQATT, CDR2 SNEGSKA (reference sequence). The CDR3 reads CSARWGAGDTQYF. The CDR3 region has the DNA TGCAGTGCTAGGTGGGGCGCGGGAGATACGCAGTATTTT.

The CDR3 loop reads CASSRGGSSNQPQHF. The CDR3 DNA is TGTGCCAGCAGCCGTGGGGGAAGTAGCAATCAGCCCCAGCATTTT. This sequence joins TRBV13 and TRBJ1-5; D may be TRBD1 (5 bases). CDR1 is PRHDT, CDR2 FYEKMQ, per germline (reference sequence). This CDR3 is 15 amino acids long. V dropped 5 bases and J dropped 0 bases, with 11 bases sitting between them.

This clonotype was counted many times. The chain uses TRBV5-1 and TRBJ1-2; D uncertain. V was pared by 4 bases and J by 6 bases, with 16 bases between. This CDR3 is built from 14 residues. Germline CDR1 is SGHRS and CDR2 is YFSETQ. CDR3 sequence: CASSRPEAGDGYTF. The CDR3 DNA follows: TGCGCCAGCAGCCGACCCGAGGCTGGGGATGGCTACACCTTC.

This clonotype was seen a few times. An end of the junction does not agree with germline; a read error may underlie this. CDR3 sequence: CASRIAGDPLLFF. The CDR3 region has the DNA TGCGCCAGCAGGATAGCGGGAGACCCCCTCCTCTTTTTC. The chain is built from TRBV5-1 and TRBJ2-7, with TRBD2 identical over 9 bases. This CDR3 has 13 residues. Germline CDR1 reads SGHRS; CDR2 reads YFSETQ.

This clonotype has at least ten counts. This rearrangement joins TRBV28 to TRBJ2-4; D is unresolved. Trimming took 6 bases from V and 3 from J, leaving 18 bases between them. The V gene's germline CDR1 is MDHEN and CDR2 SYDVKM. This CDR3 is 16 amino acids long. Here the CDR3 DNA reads TGTGCCAGCAGGGCATCCCTGGACGTAGACAAAAACATTCAGTACTTC. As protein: CASRASLDVDKNIQYF.

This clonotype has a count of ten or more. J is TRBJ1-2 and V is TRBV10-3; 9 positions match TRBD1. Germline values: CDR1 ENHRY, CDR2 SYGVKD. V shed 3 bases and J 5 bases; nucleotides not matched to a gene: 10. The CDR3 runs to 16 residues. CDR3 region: CAISERETGGVYGYTF. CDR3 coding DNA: TGTGCCATCAGTGAACGGGAGACAGGGGGGGTTTATGGCTACACCTTC.

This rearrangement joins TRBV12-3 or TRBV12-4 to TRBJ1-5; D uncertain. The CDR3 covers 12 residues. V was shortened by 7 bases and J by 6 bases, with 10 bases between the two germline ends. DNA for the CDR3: TGTGCCAGCAATATTTATGCTCAGCCCCAGCATTTT. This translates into CASNIYAQPQHF.

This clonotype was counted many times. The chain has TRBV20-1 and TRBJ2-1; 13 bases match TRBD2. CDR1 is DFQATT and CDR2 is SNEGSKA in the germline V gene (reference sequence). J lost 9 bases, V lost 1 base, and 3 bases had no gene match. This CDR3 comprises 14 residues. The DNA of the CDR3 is TGCAGTGCTAGAGTCGGACTAGCGGGAGTTGAGCAGTTCTTC. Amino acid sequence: CSARVGLAGVEQFF.

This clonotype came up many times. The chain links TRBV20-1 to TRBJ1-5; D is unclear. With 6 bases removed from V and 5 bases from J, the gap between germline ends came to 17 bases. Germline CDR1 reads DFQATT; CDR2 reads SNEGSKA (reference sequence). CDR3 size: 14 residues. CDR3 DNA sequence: TGCAGTGCCCACACCGGGGTACGGGATCAGCCCCAGCATTTT. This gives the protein CSAHTGVRDQPQHF.

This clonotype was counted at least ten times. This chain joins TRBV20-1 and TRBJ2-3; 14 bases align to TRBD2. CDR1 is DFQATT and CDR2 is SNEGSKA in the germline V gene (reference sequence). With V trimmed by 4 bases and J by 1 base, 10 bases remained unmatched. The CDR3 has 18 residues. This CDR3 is CSATPTSGGAGGTDTQYF. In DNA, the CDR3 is TGCAGTGCTACCCCGACTAGCGGGGGGGCAGGTGGCACAGATACGCAGTATTTT.

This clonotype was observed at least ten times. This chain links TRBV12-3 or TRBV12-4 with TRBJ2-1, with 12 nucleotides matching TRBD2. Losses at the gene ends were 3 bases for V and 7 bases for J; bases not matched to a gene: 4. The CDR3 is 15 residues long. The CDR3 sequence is CASSFTGTSGNEQFF. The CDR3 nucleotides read TGTGCCAGCAGTTTCACAGGGACTAGCGGGAATGAGCAGTTCTTC.

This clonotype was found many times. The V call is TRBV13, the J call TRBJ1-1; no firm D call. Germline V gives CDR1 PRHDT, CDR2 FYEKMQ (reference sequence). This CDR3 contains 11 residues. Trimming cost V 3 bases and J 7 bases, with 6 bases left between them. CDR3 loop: CASSFRNEAFF. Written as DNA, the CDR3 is TGTGCCAGCAGCTTCCGGAATGAAGCTTTCTTT.

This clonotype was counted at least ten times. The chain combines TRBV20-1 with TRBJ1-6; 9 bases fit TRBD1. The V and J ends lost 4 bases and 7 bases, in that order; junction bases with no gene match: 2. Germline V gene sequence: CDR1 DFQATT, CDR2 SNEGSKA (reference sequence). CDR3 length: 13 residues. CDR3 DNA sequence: TGCAGTGCTACGGACAGGGGAAATTCACCCCTCCACTTT. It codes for CSATDRGNSPLHF.

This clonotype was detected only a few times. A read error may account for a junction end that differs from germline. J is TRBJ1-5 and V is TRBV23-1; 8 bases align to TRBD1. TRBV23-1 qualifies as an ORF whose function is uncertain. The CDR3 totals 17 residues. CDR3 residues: CASRQLTGEGSNQPQHF. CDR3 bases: TGCGCCAGCAGACAATTGACAGGGGAAGGGAGCAATCAGCCCCAGCATTTT.

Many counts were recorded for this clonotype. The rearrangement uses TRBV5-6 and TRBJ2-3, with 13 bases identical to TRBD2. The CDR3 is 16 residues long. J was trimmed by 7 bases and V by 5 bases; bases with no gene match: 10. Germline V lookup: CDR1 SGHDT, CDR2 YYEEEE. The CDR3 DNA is TGTGCCAGCAGTTCCCACGGACTAGCGGGAGATAATACGCAGTATTTT. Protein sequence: CASSSHGLAGDNTQYF.

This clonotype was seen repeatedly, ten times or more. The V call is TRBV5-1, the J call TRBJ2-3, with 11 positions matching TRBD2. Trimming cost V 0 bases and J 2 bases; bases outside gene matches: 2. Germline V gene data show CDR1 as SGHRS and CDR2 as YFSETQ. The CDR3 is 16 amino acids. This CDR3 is CASSLGLAGITDTQYF. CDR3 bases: TGCGCCAGCAGCTTGGGACTAGCGGGGATCACAGATACGCAGTATTTT.